Listed below are T cell receptor beta chains from one sample, sequenced in a study of identical twins. TCRdb fed the 5' RACE reads into MiXCR, producing one record per CDR3 protein. The sample holds about 700,000 distinct CDR3 sequences, over 8.5% seen once. The same specimen was also included in a second study, on yellow fever vaccine responses in identical twins.

The sample comprised PBMCs. The receptors derive from a woman aged 18-29 years in good health. Each CDR3 is given with its conserved first and last residue. A D gene is named only where the DNA matches it firmly. Expanded clones are given a class, and other clones once, few, many or no size at all.

J gene | clone size | V gene | D gene | CDR3 DNA | CDR3 protein
TRBJ2-4 | . | TRBV12-3/TRBV12-4 | . | TGTGCCAGCAGTTCTCTGTGGGGGAAGGTCAAAAACATTCAGTACTTC | CASSSLWGKVKNIQYF
TRBJ2-3 | . | TRBV5-1 | . | TGCGCCAGCGGCCGAGGGGACACGACCATTAGCACAGATACGCAGTATTTT | CASGRGDTTISTDTQYF
TRBJ2-3 | few | TRBV15 | . | TGTGCCACCAGCAACAGCAGGTACACGGCAGATACGCAGTATTTT | CATSNSRYTADTQYF
TRBJ2-2 | few | TRBV6-1 | . | TGTGCCAGCAGTGCGGGGACATACGGAGCGAACACCGGGGAGCTGTTTTTT | CASSAGTYGANTGELFF
TRBJ2-5 | once | TRBV21-1 | . | TGTGCCAGCAGCAAAAGGGGCCCGGGCCAAGAGACCCAGTACTTC | CASSKRGPGQETQYF
TRBJ2-7 | many | TRBV29-1 | . | TGCAGCGTTGTTTTGGTAGCAAGCGAGCAGTACTTC | CSVVLVASEQYF
TRBJ2-5 | . | TRBV20-1 | . | TGCAGTGCAGCAACAGGGGAGACCCAGTACTTC | CSAATGETQYF
TRBJ2-2 | . | TRBV20-1 | . | TGCAGTGCTAGAGCCCAGCGGGCCTTCACCGGGGAGCTGTTTTTT | CSARAQRAFTGELFF
TRBJ2-1 | few | TRBV20-1 | TRBD2 | TGCAGTGCAGACAGGACTAGCGGGGGGAATGGTGAGCAGTTCTTC | CSADRTSGGNGEQFF
TRBJ1-5 | . | TRBV10-2 | . | TGCGCCAGCAGTGCGATACAGCAGAGCAATCAGCCCCAGCATTTT | CASSAIQQSNQPQHF
TRBJ2-2 | few | TRBV7-8 | . | TGTGCCAGCAACAAACAGGGTCCGAACACCGGGGAGCTGTTTTTT | CASNKQGPNTGELFF
TRBJ1-1 | many | TRBV5-1 | . | TGCGCCAGCAGCTTGGTTCAGGGGAACACTGAAGCTTTCTTT | CASSLVQGNTEAFF
TRBJ2-2 | . | TRBV11-2 | . | TGTGCCAGCCTCGAGACGAACACCGGGAAGCTGTTTTTT | CASLETNTGKLFF
TRBJ1-1 | many | TRBV7-2 | TRBD1 | TGTGCCAGCAGCTTAGTAGACAGGGTGACTGAAGCTTTCTTT | CASSLVDRVTEAFF
TRBJ2-3 | . | TRBV5-1 | . | TGCGCCAGCAGCTTAGACAGGTTTTACACAGATACGCAGTATTTT | CASSLDRFYTDTQYF
TRBJ1-5 | few | TRBV28 | . | TGTGCCAGCAGGACCTCAGGGTTCGGCAATCAGCCCCAGCATTTT | CASRTSGFGNQPQHF
TRBJ1-5 | . | TRBV12-3/TRBV12-4 | TRBD1 | TGTGCCAGCAGCGGAAGGACAGGGAAAGGGCTGGGCAATCAGCCCCAGCATTTT | CASSGRTGKGLGNQPQHF
TRBJ2-1 | many | TRBV7-8 | . | TGTGCCAGCAGCTTAAGCGGACAGTTTAACTCCTACAATGAGCAGTTCTTC | CASSLSGQFNSYNEQFF
TRBJ2-3 | many | TRBV10-3 | TRBD1 | TGTGCCATCAATCCGACAGGGGTTCGCACAGATACGCAGTATTTT | CAINPTGVRTDTQYF
TRBJ1-4 | many | TRBV12-3/TRBV12-4 | TRBD1 | TGTGCCAGCAGGCCGAAGGACAGGAGTAATGAAAAACTGTTTTTT | CASRPKDRSNEKLFF
TRBJ1-3 | few | TRBV3-1 | TRBD1 | TGTGCCAGCAGTCGACAGGGGGTCGGAAACACCATATATTTT | CASSRQGVGNTIYF
TRBJ1-6 | . | TRBV7-2 | . | TGTGCCACTTCGACGGGATCCTATAATTCACCCCTCCACTTT | CATSTGSYNSPLHF
TRBJ1-2 | few | TRBV5-1 | . | TGCGCCAGCAGCAAGGCCCTGAGGTATGGCTACACCTTC | CASSKALRYGYTF
TRBJ2-4 | many | TRBV12-3/TRBV12-4 | . | TGTGCCAGCAGAGGACTCAGGGGGGATGACAAAAACATTCAGTACTTC | CASRGLRGDDKNIQYF
TRBJ2-2 | . | TRBV27 | TRBD1 | TGTGCCAGCAGTTTATGGGACAGTTCCACCGGGGAGCTGTTTTTT | CASSLWDSSTGELFF
TRBJ2-2 | few | TRBV19 | . | TGTGCCAGTAGTATTTCGGGGACGGGCCCGAACACCGGGGAGCTGTTTTTT | CASSISGTGPNTGELFF
TRBJ2-7 | . | TRBV6-1 | TRBD2 | TGTGCCAGCAGTGGCCGGACTAGCGGGAATTACGAGCAGTACTTC | CASSGRTSGNYEQYF
TRBJ2-3 | . | TRBV6-2/TRBV6-3 | TRBD2 | TGTGCCACCGGACTAGCGGGGGCGCTGACAGATACGCAGTATTTT | CATGLAGALTDTQYF
TRBJ2-7 | few | TRBV4-1 | TRBD1 | TGCGCCAGCAGCCACCTCGGACAGGGGAGGCCCTACGAGCAGTACTTC | CASSHLGQGRPYEQYF
TRBJ2-1 | many | TRBV24-1 | TRBD2 | TGTGCCACCAGTGATTTGCGTCTAGCGGGTAACAATGAGCAGTTCTTC | CATSDLRLAGNNEQFF
TRBJ2-3 | few | TRBV9 | . | TGTGCCAGCAGCGTAGGCGGACACGAAACGCAGTATTTT | CASSVGGHETQYF
TRBJ2-4 | . | TRBV19 | TRBD2 | TGTGCCAGTAGCGATCTAGCGGGGGTCTTTTCGGACATTCAGTACTTC | CASSDLAGVFSDIQYF
TRBJ2-7 | . | TRBV6-5 | . | TGTGCCAGCGGGCGCTACGAGCAGTACTTC | CASGRYEQYF
TRBJ2-3 | many | TRBV5-1 | . | TGCGCCAGCAGCTTGTCGCCCACAGATACGCAGTATTTT | CASSLSPTDTQYF
TRBJ2-7 | . | TRBV11-2 | . | TGTGCCAGCAGCTTATACGGGAACCCCTACGAGCAGTACTTC | CASSLYGNPYEQYF
TRBJ1-5 | . | TRBV4-1 | TRBD1 | TGCGCCAGCAGCCAAGAGAGGGGACAGGGAGGTCAGCCCCAGCATTTT | CASSQERGQGGQPQHF
TRBJ1-4 | . | TRBV18 | . | TGTGCCAGCTCACCAGCAAAAGGTTCTGAAAAACTGTTTTTT | CASSPAKGSEKLFF
TRBJ2-5 | . | TRBV29-1 | . | TGCAGCGTTGCAATGACAGTCCAAGAGACCCAGTACTTC | CSVAMTVQETQYF
TRBJ2-1 | many | TRBV27 | TRBD2 | TGTGCCTCGGGGAGCGGGAGAGGGAATGAGCAGTTCTTC | CASGSGRGNEQFF
TRBJ2-1 | . | TRBV9 | . | TGTGCCAGCAGCCCCGGACGGTCAGCCGCCGGGAATGAGCAGTTCTTC | CASSPGRSAAGNEQFF
TRBJ2-7 | many | TRBV28 | TRBD1 | TGTGCCAGCCGGACAGGGGGCTTGTACGAGCAGTACTTC | CASRTGGLYEQYF
TRBJ1-1 | . | TRBV27 | . | TGTGCCAGCAGTTTAGCGCAGGGTGTAGGTGCTTTCTTT | CASSLAQGVGAFF
TRBJ1-1 | few | TRBV20-1 | . | TGCAGTGCAAACAGGGACTTTGAAGCTTTCTTT | CSANRDFEAFF
TRBJ2-1 | . | TRBV28 | . | TGTGCCGGAAGCCTGGGGGCAACGAATGAGCAGTTCTTC | CAGSLGATNEQFF
TRBJ2-5 | many | TRBV10-3 | . | TGTGCCATCAGCCCGTCCGGAGAGACCCAGTACTTC | CAISPSGETQYF
TRBJ2-7 | many | TRBV16 | . | TGTGCCAGCAGCCAGAGAACAGGGCCCTACGAGCAGTACTTC | CASSQRTGPYEQYF
TRBJ2-1 | many | TRBV11-3 | . | TGTGCCAGCAGCCAAATTCAGGGGGGTGAGCAGTTCTTC | CASSQIQGGEQFF
TRBJ2-7 | few | TRBV7-9 | . | TGTGCCAGCAGCTTGGGGGATTGGACTGGGGTGGAGGAGCAGTACTTC | CASSLGDWTGVEEQYF
TRBJ2-2 | many | TRBV5-1 | TRBD2 | TGCGCCAGCAGAACGGGACTAGCGGATGCGGTCACCGGGGAGCTGTTTTTT | CASRTGLADAVTGELFF
TRBJ1-1 | few | TRBV3-1 | . | TGTGCCAGCAGCCAAGATCCGGCACACGGGACTTTCTTT | CASSQDPAHGTFF